This T cell receptor beta chain came from a study of early T cells in non-severe SARS-CoV-2 infection. TCRdb analysed the 5' RACE reads with MiXCR anew, one entry per CDR3 protein. Of 98,000 or so distinct CDR3 sequences listed, around 10% are singletons. With 4 bases clipped from V and 2 bases from J, the junction kept 6 bases outside the gene matches. The CDR3 totals 16 residues. Germline V gene lookup returns CDR1 SGHAT and CDR2 FQNNGV. In this sample, this clonotype turned up a few times. V gene TRBV11-2 combines with J gene TRBJ2-1; 9 bases fit TRBD1. The origin of this receptor is an adult who was a healthcare worker with PCR-confirmed SARS-CoV-2 infection or an uninfected control (not recorded which). The sample was whole blood. CDR3 sequence (DNA): TGTGCCAGCAGCTCTCCAGGACAGGGGACCTACAATGAGCAGTTCTTC. Protein: CASSSPGQGTYNEQFF.